This TCR beta chain was sequenced for a study of shared clonotypes between healthy human individuals. Study context: The study used three CD4 naive, three CD4 memory, two CD8 naive and one CD8 memory plate per donor.

For this clone: What it binds is not known.

Findings and caveats of the study: What rarefaction showed was incomplete sorted-subset sequencing despite large depth. Estimated richness was generally greater in naive than memory subsets. Only blood was sampled; tissue repertoires likely differ.

V lost 6 bases and J lost 7, with 15 bases in between. CDR1 is MNHNY and CDR2 is SVGAGI in the germline V gene (reference sequence). The CDR3 is made up of 13 amino acids. The data were produced by immunoSEQ multiplex PCR, yet TCRdb's version contains in-frame clones alone and is incomplete. The sample records some 2,100,000 clones, more than 90% being singletons. Sequencing was done on a sample of naive CD4+ T cells sorted from blood. As for subset: CD45RA+ positively selected. This rearrangement joins TRBV6-6 to TRBJ1-1; D unresolved. The receptor was isolated from a man aged 18 to 30 in good health. CDR3 in amino acids: CASRELRVFEAFF. The CDR3 nucleotides read TGTGCCAGCAGGGAACTTAGGGTATTTGAAGCTTTCTTT.